This T cell receptor beta chain was recorded in a study of technical replicates of blood from a few donors. Only in-frame clones appear in the TCRdb table, and some are missing; sequencing was by immunoSEQ multiplex PCR. This table has over 60,000 clones, 93% appearing once. There are a few counts of this clone. This sample also contains other DNA sequences that code for the same CDR3. This clonotype was obtained from a human donor in good health. Material: T cells isolated from PBMCs.

CDR3: CASSPEGASQPQHF. Written as DNA, the CDR3 is TGTGCCAGCTCACCTGAGGGGGCTAGTCAGCCCCAGCATTTT. The chain uses TRBV18 and TRBJ1-5; 7 bases match TRBD1. This CDR3 comprises 14 residues. Looked up from germline, CDR1 is KGHSH and CDR2 is LQKENI. Trimming removed 3 bases from V and 6 bases from J; junction bases left unmatched: 5.